The clone carrying this TCR beta chain was detected only a few times. The PCR made use of 60 Vbeta and 13 Jbeta primers. Only in-frame clones appear in the TCRdb table, and some are missing; sequencing was by immunoSEQ multiplex PCR. The sample has some 80,000 clones; about 9.5% are singletons. The J segment lost 3 bases and the V segment lost 2 bases, leaving 0 bases of the junction unmatched. Germline V gives CDR1 MNHNY, CDR2 SVGAGI (reference sequence). CDR3 size: 14 residues. This specimen belongs to a study of cytomegalovirus exposure and HLA in healthy donors. This chain links TRBV6-6 with TRBJ2-5, with 10 bases matching TRBD2. The sequenced material came from PBMCs. This TCR was recovered from a man aged 55 to 70 in good health and CMV-seropositive. Here the CDR3 DNA reads TGTGCCAGCAGTTACACTAGCGGGGAAGAGACCCAGTACTTC. This sequence encodes CASSYTSGEETQYF.